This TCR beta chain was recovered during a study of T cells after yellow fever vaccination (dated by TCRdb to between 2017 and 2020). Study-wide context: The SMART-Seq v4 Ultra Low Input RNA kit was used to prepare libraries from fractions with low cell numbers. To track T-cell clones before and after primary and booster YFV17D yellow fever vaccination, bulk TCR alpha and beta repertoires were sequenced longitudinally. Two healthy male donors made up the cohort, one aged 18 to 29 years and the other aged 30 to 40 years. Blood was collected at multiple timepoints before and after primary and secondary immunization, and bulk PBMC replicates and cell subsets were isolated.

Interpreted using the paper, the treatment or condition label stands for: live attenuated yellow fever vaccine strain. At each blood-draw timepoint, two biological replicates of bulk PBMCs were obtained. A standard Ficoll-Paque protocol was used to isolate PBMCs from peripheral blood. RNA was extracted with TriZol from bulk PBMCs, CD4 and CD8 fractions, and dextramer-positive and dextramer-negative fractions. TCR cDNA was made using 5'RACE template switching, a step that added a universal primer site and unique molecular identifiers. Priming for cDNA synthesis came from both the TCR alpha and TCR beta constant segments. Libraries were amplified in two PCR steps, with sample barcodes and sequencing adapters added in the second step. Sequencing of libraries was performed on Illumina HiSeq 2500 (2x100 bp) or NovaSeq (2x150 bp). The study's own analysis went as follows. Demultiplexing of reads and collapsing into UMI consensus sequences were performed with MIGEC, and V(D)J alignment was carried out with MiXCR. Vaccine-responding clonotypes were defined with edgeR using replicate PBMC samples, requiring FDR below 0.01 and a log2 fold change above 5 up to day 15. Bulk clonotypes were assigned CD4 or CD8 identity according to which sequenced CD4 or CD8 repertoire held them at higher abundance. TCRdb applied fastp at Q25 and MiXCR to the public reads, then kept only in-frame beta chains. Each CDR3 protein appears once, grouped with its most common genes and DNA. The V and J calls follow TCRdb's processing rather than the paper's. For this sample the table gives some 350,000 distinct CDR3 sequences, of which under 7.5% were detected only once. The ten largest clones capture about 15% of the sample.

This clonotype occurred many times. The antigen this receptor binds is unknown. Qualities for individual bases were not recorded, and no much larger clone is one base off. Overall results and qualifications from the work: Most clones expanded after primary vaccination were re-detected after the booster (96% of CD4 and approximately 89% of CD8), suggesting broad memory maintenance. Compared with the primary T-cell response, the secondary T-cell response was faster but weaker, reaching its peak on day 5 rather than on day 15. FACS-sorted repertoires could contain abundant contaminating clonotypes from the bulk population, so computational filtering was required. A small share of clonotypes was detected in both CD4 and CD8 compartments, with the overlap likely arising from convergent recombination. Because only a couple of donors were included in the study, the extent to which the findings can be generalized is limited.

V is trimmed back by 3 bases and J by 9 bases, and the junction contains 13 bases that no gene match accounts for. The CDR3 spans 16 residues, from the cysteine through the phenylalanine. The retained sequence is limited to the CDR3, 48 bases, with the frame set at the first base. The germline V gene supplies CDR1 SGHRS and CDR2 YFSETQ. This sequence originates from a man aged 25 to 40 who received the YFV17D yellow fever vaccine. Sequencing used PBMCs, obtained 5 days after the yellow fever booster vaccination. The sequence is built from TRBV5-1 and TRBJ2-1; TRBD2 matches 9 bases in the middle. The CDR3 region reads CASSWAVGSGSGEQFF. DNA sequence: TGCGCCAGCAGCTGGGCAGTGGGTAGCGGGAGCGGTGAGCAGTTCTTC.